Listed here are 23 T cell receptor beta chains from one sample, sequenced in a study of blood T cell repertoires in COVID-19. Method: immunoSEQ multiplex PCR; TCRdb's copy keeps in-frame clones and lacks some. The table has 150,000 to 200,000 clones, roughly 80% seen once. The specimen sequenced was peripheral blood. All receptors derive from a woman between 65 and 79 years old with COVID-19, enrolled during active disease.

The rearrangement joins TRBV12-5 to TRBJ1-2; D is possibly TRBD1 (5 bases). This CDR3 is built from 17 residues. The germline V gene has CDR1 LGHNT and CDR2 FRNRAP. Trimming left V 0 bases short and J 2 bases short, with 16 bases between. The CDR3: CASGLVVGDGSNYGYTF. DNA for the CDR3: TGTGCTAGTGGTTTGGTGGTTGGGGACGGGAGCAACTATGGCTACACCTTC.

In this sample, this clone turned up a few times. This rearrangement joins TRBV4-3 to TRBJ1-6; TRBD1 is a possible D gene (6 bases). This CDR3 is built from 12 residues. Trimming removed 3 bases at V and 13 bases at J, with 10 bases between. The germline CDR1 and CDR2 sequences are LGHNA and YSLEER. The CDR3 loop reads CASSHFTGPLHF. CDR3 DNA sequence: TGCGCCAGCAGCCACTTTACAGGGCCCCTCCACTTT.

The chain is built from TRBV24-1 and TRBJ2-1, with a possible D match to TRBD2 (6 bases). The V end was cut by 4 bases, the J end by 11 bases, with 8 bases between. The CDR3 has 11 amino acids. Per the germline V gene, CDR1 is KGHDR and CDR2 is SFDVKD. The CDR3 region is CATSERDQQFF. The DNA for the CDR3 is TGTGCCACCAGTGAGCGGGACCAGCAGTTCTTC.

V and J are TRBV2 and TRBJ1-4; D is unclear. This CDR3 spans 12 amino acids. Trimming removed 7 bases from V and 5 bases from J, with 8 bases in between. CDR1 and CDR2 (germline): SNHLY, FYNNEI. Written as DNA, the CDR3 is TGTGCCAGCACAGGCTCCAATGAAAAACTGTTTTTT. Amino acids: CASTGSNEKLFF.

The chain links TRBV21-1 to TRBJ2-7; the table assigns TRBD1, which was not confirmed against the DNA. TRBV21-1 is a listed pseudogene. The CDR3 is 13 residues long. The CDR3 reads CASSKGDSYEQYF. For the CDR3, the DNA is TGTGCCAGCAGCAAAGGGGACAGCTACGAGCAGTACTTC.

The chain combines TRBV18 with TRBJ2-2, with D hard to call. CDR3 length equals 14 residues. Germline CDR1 and CDR2: KGHSH and LQKENI. V was trimmed by 3 bases and J by 6 bases, leaving 11 bases between them. In nucleotides, the CDR3 is TGTGCCAGCTCACCCGATCGCCGGTCCGGGGAGCTGTTTTTT. Residues: CASSPDRRSGELFF.

The rearrangement links TRBV6-2 or TRBV6-3 to TRBJ1-4, with D perhaps matching TRBD1 (6 bases). The CDR3 length is 12 residues. The V end was cut by 5 bases, the J end by 10 bases, with 11 bases between. The germline V gene encodes CDR1 MNHEY and CDR2 SVGEGT. As DNA, the CDR3 is TGTGCCAGCAGTACAGGACAGCTAAAACTGTTTTTT. Its translation is CASSTGQLKLFF.

The chain combines TRBV7-2 with TRBJ1-1; D might be TRBD1 (5 bases). CDR1 is SGHTA and CDR2 is FQGNSA in the germline V gene. CDR3 length equals 13 residues. V was clipped by 5 bases and J by 4 bases, with 11 bases between them. The CDR3 spells CASSQTVFTEAFF. CDR3 in DNA: TGTGCCAGCAGCCAGACAGTATTCACTGAAGCTTTCTTT.

The V call is TRBV19, the J call TRBJ1-2; 7 bases match TRBD1. The germline V gene encodes CDR1 LNHDA and CDR2 SQIVND (reference sequence). Trimming took 1 base from V and 2 from J; bases not matched to a gene: 4. The CDR3 length is 15 residues. The CDR3 loop is CASSIAGTANYGYTF. Written as DNA, the CDR3 is TGTGCCAGTAGTATAGCCGGGACAGCCAACTATGGCTACACCTTC.

V is TRBV6-5 and J is TRBJ2-7, with 7 positions matching TRBD1. Germline lookup yields CDR1 MNHEY and CDR2 SVGAGI. Trimming cost V 0 bases and J 2 bases; bases outside gene matches: 4. This CDR3 spans 15 amino acids. The CDR3 spells CASSYSWDRAYEQYF. The CDR3, as DNA: TGTGCCAGCAGTTACTCTTGGGACAGAGCCTACGAGCAGTACTTC.

V is TRBV11-2 and J is TRBJ2-7; D not resolved. V lost 5 bases, J lost 2 bases, and 7 bases lay in between. The CDR3 extends over 12 amino acids. Germline V CDR1 and CDR2: SGHAT, FQNNGV. In nucleotides, the CDR3 is TGTGCCAGCAGCCCTACCACCTACGAGCAGTACTTC. Its protein product is CASSPTTYEQYF.

The chain links TRBV19 to TRBJ1-5; 10 nucleotides agree with TRBD1. The V gene's germline CDR1 is LNHDA and CDR2 SQIVND (reference sequence). The CDR3 has 19 amino acids. V was pared by 5 bases and J by 1 base, with 14 bases of the junction left unmatched. The CDR3 loop reads CASSLSGTGVKLSNQPQHF. CDR3 in DNA: TGTGCCAGTAGTCTTTCCGGGACAGGGGTAAAATTAAGCAATCAGCCCCAGCATTTT. The variable domain in full, completed from reference TRBV19 and TRBJ1-5, reads DGGITQSPKYLFRKEGQNVTLSCEQNLNHDAMYWYRQDPGQGLRLIYYSQIVNDFQKGDIAEGYSVSREKKESFPLTVTSAQKNPTAFYLCASSLSGTGVKLSNQPQHFGDGTRLSIL.

The genes are TRBV29-1 and TRBJ1-1, with D unclear. Germline lookup yields CDR1 SQVTM and CDR2 ANQGSEA. The CDR3 spans 14 residues. With 2 bases removed from V and 1 base from J, the gap between germline ends came to 11 bases. The CDR3 spells CSVESVQPNTEAFF. CDR3 nucleotide sequence: TGCAGCGTTGAATCGGTACAGCCGAACACTGAAGCTTTCTTT.

This clone was seen a handful of times. This chain joins TRBV4-1 and TRBJ1-2; 7 positions match TRBD1. The germline V gene has CDR1 MGHRA and CDR2 YSYEKL. V lost 4 bases to trimming and J lost 1 base; unmatched junction nucleotides: 6. CDR3 length equals 15 residues. CDR3: CASSLGQSLNYGYTF. The DNA for the CDR3 is TGCGCCAGCAGCCTGGGACAGAGCCTTAACTATGGCTACACCTTC.

This sequence joins TRBV19 and TRBJ2-7; 8 bases agree with TRBD1. V shed 0 bases and J 6 bases; nucleotides not matched to a gene: 1. CDR1 is LNHDA, CDR2 SQIVND, per germline (reference sequence). The CDR3 has 13 residues. CDR3 region: CASSIDRGREQYF. Here the CDR3 DNA reads TGTGCCAGTAGTATAGACAGGGGGCGCGAGCAGTACTTC. The whole variable domain, remainder taken from reference TRBV19 and TRBJ2-7, is DGGITQSPKYLFRKEGQNVTLSCEQNLNHDAMYWYRQDPGQGLRLIYYSQIVNDFQKGDIAEGYSVSREKKESFPLTVTSAQKNPTAFYLCASSIDRGREQYFGPGTRLTVT.

This chain joins TRBV7-2 and TRBJ2-3; D may be TRBD2 (5 bases). CDR3 length equals 15 residues. Trimming removed 5 bases at V and 4 bases at J, with 16 bases between. Per the germline V gene, CDR1 is SGHTA and CDR2 is FQGNSA. The CDR3 coding sequence is TGTGCCAGCAGCCAGTCAGCGGCGAGGCCAGATACGCAGTATTTT. As protein: CASSQSAARPDTQYF.

The rearrangement uses TRBV11-3 and TRBJ1-3; a possible D gene is TRBD1 (5 bases). The CDR3 is made up of 20 amino acids. The V gene's germline CDR1 is SGHNT and CDR2 YENEEA. V lost 0 bases and J 0 bases, leaving 21 bases between the germline ends. The CDR3 spells CASSLEKQVARKPSGNTIYF. CDR3 in DNA: TGTGCCAGCAGCTTAGAGAAACAGGTGGCGAGGAAGCCCTCTGGAAACACCATATATTTT.

The chain has TRBV11-2 and TRBJ1-2; maybe TRBD1 (6 bases). V lost 1 base and J 3 bases, leaving 9 bases between the germline ends. Germline V CDR1 and CDR2: SGHAT, FQNNGV. This CDR3 contains 14 residues. CDR3 sequence: CASSLGQAHYGYTF. The CDR3 nucleotides are TGTGCCAGCAGCTTAGGACAGGCACACTATGGCTACACCTTC.

The chain carries TRBV27 and TRBJ2-2; D is possibly TRBD1 (6 bases). Germline V gene sequence: CDR1 MNHEY, CDR2 SMNVEV (reference sequence). The CDR3 runs to 16 residues. V lost 0 bases and J lost 2, with 10 bases in between. This chain's CDR3 is CASSLSGAPNTGELFF. CDR3 sequence (DNA): TGTGCCAGCAGTTTATCGGGGGCTCCTAACACCGGGGAGCTGTTTTTT.

The V call is TRBV28, the J call TRBJ1-6; 8 bases fit TRBD1. This CDR3 has 15 amino acids. Germline V gene data show CDR1 as MDHEN and CDR2 as SYDVKM. V gave up 2 bases and J gave up 9 bases; unmatched junction bases: 6. In DNA form, the CDR3 reads TGTGCCAGCAGTTTAGATACAGGGGGGAGTTCACCCCTCCACTTT. The encoded protein is CASSLDTGGSSPLHF.

The chain couples TRBV7-2 to TRBJ2-3, with 9 bases that match TRBD2. V dropped 5 bases and J dropped 6; count of bases not matched to a gene: 6. The CDR3 loop spans 14 amino acids. CDR1 is SGHTA and CDR2 is FQGNSA in the germline V gene. The CDR3 sequence: CASSPGLATDTQYF. The CDR3 coding sequence is TGTGCCAGCAGCCCTGGACTAGCGACGGATACGCAGTATTTT. The whole variable domain, filled in from reference TRBV7-2 and TRBJ2-3, reads GAGVSQSPSNKVTEKGKDVELRCDPISGHTALYWYRQSLGQGLEFLIYFQGNSAPDKSGLPSDRFSAERTGGSVSTLTIQRTQQEDSAVYLCASSPGLATDTQYFGPGTRLTVL.

A single count supports this clone. This chain links TRBV5-1 with TRBJ2-2; 9 positions match TRBD2. Unmatched junction bases numbered 16, after V lost 6 bases and J lost 4 bases. Germline V gene data show CDR1 as SGHRS and CDR2 as YFSETQ. This CDR3 has 18 amino acids. The CDR3 spells CASTEGAGGPRGTGELFF. In DNA form, the CDR3 reads TGCGCCAGCACTGAGGGAGCGGGAGGCCCCAGGGGCACCGGGGAGCTGTTTTTT.

The J gene is TRBJ1-1, the V gene TRBV25-1, with TRBD1 identical over 10 bases. The V gene's germline CDR1 is MGHDK and CDR2 SYGVNS. V was clipped by 5 bases and J by 1 base; unmatched bases: 4. CDR3 length equals 15 residues. In DNA form, the CDR3 reads TGTGCCAGCAGTCCTCGGACAGGGGGGAACACTGAAGCTTTCTTT. Its protein is CASSPRTGGNTEAFF.